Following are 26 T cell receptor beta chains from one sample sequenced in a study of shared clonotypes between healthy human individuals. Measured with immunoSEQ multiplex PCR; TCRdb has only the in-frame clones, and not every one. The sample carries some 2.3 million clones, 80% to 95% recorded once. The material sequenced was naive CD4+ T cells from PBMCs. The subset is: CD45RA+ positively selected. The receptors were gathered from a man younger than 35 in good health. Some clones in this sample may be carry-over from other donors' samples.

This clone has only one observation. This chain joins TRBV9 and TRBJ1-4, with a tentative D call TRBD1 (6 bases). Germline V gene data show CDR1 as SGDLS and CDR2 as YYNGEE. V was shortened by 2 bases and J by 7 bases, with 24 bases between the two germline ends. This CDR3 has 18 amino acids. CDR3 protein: CASSVQPVRGARGEKLFF. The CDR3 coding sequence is TGTGCCAGCAGCGTGCAGCCCGTGAGGGGGGCTCGGGGTGAAAAACTGTTTTTT.

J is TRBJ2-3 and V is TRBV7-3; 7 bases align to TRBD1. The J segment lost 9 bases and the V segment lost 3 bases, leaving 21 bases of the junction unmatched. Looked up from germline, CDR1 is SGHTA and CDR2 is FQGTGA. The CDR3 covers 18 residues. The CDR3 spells CASSFYRGRYGRVRTQYF. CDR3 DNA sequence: TGTGCCAGCAGCTTTTACAGGGGACGGTATGGCAGGGTACGGACGCAGTATTTT.

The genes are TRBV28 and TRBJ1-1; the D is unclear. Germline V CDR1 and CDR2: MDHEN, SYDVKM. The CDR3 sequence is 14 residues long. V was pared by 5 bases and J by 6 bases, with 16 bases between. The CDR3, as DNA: TGTGCCAGCAGTCCGCCGTGGAAAGGGCCTGAAGCTTTCTTT. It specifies CASSPPWKGPEAFF. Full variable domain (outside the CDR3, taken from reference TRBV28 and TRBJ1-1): DVKVTQSSRYLVKRTGEKVFLECVQDMDHENMFWYRQDPGLGLRLIYFSYDVKMKEKGDIPEGYSVSREKKERFSLILESASTNQTSMYLCASSPPWKGPEAFFGQGTRLTVV.

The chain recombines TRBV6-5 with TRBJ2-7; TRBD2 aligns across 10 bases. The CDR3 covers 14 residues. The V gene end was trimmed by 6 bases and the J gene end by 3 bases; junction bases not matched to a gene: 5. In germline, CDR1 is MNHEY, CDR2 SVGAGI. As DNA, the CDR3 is TGTGCCAGCAGGGGTAGCGGGAGGAGCTACGAGCAGTACTTC. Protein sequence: CASRGSGRSYEQYF.

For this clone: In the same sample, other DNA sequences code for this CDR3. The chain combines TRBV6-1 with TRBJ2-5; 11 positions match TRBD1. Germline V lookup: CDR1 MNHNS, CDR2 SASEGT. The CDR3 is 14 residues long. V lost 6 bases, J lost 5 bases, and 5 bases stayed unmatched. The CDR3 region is CASRRTGGFETQYF. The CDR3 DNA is TGTGCCAGCAGGCGGACAGGGGGCTTTGAGACCCAGTACTTC.

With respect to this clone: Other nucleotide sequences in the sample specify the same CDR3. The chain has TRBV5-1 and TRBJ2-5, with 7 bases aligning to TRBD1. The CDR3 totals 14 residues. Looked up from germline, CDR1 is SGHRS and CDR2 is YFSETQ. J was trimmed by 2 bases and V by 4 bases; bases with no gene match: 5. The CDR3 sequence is CASSLSGQQETQYF. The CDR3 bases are TGCGCCAGCAGCCTCTCGGGACAGCAAGAGACCCAGTACTTC.

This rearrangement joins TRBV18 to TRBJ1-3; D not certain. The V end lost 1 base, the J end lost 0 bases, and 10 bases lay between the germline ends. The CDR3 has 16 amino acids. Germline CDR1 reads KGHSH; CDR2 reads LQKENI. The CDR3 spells CASSPQAGSSGNTIYF. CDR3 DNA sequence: TGTGCCAGCTCACCACAGGCGGGGAGCTCTGGAAACACCATATATTTT.

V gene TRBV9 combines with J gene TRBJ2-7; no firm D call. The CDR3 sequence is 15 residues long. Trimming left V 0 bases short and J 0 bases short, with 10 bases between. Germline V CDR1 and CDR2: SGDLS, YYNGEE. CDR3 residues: CASSVGHSYSYEQYF. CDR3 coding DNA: TGTGCCAGCAGCGTAGGACATTCTTACTCCTACGAGCAGTACTTC.

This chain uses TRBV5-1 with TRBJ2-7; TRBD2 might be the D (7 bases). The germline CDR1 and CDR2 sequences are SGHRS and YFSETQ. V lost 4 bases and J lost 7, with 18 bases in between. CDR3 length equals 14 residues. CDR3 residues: CASSPGGAAREQYF. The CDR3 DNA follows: TGCGCCAGCAGCCCGGGGGGCGCCGCACGGGAGCAGTACTTC.

Here the CDR3 reads CASSPPKLAGINEQFF. Written as DNA, the CDR3 is TGTGCCAGCTCACCACCGAAACTAGCGGGGATCAATGAGCAGTTCTTC. The rearrangement joins TRBV18 to TRBJ2-1, with 10 bases that match TRBD2. The V segment lost 0 bases and the J segment 6 bases; nucleotides outside the gene matches: 5. Germline loops: CDR1 KGHSH, CDR2 LQKENI. The CDR3 consists of 16 residues.

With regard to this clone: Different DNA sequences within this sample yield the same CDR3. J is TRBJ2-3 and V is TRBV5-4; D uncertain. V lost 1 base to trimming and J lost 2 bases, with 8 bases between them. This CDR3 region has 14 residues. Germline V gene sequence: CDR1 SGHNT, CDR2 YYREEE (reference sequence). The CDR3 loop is CASSLYGYTDTQYF. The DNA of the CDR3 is TGTGCCAGCAGCTTGTATGGTTACACAGATACGCAGTATTTT.

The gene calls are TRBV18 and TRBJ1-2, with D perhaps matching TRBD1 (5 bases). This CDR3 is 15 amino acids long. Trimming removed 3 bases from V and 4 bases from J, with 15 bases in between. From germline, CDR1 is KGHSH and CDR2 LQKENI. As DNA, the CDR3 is TGTGCCAGCTCACCTGACCCGGGGCAGGGCTATGGCTACACCTTC. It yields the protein CASSPDPGQGYGYTF.

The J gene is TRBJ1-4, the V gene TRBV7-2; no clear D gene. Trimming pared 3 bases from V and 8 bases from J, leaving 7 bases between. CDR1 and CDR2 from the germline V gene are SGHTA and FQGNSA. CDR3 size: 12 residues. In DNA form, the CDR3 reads TGTGCCAGCAGCTTTCGAGGAGAAAAACTGTTTTTT. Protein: CASSFRGEKLFF.

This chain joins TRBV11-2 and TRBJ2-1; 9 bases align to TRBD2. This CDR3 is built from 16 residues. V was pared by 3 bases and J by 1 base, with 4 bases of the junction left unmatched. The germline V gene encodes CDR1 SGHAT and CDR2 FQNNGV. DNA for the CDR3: TGTGCCAGCAGCTTCCACCTAGCGGGATCCTACAATGAGCAGTTCTTC. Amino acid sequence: CASSFHLAGSYNEQFF.

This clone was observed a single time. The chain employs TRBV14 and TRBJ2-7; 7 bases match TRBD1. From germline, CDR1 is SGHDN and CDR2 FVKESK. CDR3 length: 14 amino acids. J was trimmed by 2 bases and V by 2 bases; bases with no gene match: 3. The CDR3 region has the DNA TGTGCCAGCAGCCAAAGAACAGGGGCCTACGAGCAGTACTTC. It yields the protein CASSQRTGAYEQYF.

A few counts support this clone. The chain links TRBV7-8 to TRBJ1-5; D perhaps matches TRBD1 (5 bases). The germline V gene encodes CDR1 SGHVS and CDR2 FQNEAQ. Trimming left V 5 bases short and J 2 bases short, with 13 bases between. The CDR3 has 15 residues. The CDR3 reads CASSAQGVGNQPQHF. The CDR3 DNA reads TGTGCCAGCAGCGCCCAGGGAGTCGGCAATCAGCCCCAGCATTTT.

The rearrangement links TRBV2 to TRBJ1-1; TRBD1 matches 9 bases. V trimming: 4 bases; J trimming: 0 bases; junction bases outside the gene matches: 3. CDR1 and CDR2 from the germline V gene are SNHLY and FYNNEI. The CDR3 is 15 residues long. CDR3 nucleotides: TGTGCCAGCAGTGGACAGGGGGTCATGAACACTGAAGCTTTCTTT. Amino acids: CASSGQGVMNTEAFF.

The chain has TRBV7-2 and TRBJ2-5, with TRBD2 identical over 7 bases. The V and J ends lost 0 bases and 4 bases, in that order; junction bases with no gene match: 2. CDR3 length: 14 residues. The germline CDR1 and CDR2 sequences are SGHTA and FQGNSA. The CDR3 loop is CASSLAPGGETQYF. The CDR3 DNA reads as TGTGCCAGCAGCTTAGCGCCGGGGGGAGAGACCCAGTACTTC. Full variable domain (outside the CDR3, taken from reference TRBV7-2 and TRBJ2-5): GAGVSQSPSNKVTEKGKDVELRCDPISGHTALYWYRQSLGQGLEFLIYFQGNSAPDKSGLPSDRFSAERTGGSVSTLTIQRTQQEDSAVYLCASSLAPGGETQYFGPGTRLLVL.

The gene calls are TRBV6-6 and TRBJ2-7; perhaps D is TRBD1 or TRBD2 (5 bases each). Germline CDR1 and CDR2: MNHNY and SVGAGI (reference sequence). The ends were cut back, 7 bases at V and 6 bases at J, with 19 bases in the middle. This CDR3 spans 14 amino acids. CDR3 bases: TGTGCCAGCAAAACCGGGACCCAGCCCAGCGAGCAGTACTTC. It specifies CASKTGTQPSEQYF.

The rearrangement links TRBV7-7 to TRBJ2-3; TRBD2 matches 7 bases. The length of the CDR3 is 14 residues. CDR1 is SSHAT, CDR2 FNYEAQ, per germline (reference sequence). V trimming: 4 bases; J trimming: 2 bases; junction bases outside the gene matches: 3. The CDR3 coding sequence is TGTGCCAGCAGCTGGGGGGGTCTCACAGATACGCAGTATTTT. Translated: CASSWGGLTDTQYF.

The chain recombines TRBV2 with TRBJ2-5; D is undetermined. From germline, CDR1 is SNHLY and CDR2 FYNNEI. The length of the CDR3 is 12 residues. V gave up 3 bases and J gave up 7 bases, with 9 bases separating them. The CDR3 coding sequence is TGTGCCAGCAGTGATAGTCTCGGGACCCAGTACTTC. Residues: CASSDSLGTQYF.

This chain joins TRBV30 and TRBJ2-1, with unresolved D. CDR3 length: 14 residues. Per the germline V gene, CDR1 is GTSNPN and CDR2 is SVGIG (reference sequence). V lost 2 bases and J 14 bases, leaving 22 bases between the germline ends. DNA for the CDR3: TGTGCCTGGAGTTTAGACGGCAGATTTGGCCCCAAGTTCTTC. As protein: CAWSLDGRFGPKFF.

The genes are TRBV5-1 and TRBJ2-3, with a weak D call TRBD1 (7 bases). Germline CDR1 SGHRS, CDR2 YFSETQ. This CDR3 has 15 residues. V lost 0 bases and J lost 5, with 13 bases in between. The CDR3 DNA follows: TGCGCCAGCAGCTTGGCCGGCAGGGGGGTAGATACGCAGTATTTT. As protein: CASSLAGRGVDTQYF.

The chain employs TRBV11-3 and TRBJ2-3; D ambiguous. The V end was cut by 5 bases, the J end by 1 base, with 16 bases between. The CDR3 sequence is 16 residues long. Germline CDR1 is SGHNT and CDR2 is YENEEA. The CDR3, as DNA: TGTGCCAGCAGCACGAACCCGGGCCTCGGCACAGATACGCAGTATTTT. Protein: CASSTNPGLGTDTQYF.

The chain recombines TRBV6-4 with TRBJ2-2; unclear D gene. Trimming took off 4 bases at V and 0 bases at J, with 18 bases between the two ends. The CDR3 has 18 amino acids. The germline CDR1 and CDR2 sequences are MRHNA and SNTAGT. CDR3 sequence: CASSATGLTHANTGELFF. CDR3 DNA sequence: TGTGCCAGCAGTGCGACGGGCCTAACTCACGCGAACACCGGGGAGCTGTTTTTT.

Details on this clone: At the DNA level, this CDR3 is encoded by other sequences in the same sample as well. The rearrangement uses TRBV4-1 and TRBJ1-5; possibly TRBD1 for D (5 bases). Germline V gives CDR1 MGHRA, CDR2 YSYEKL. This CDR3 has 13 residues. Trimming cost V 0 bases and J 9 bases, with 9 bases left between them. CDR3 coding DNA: TGCGCCAGCAGCCAAGATCCCGGGGGGCCCCAGCATTTT. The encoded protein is CASSQDPGGPQHF.